The subject of this entry is one TCR beta chain. What it recognizes is unknown. This specimen belongs to a study of T cell responses to AZD1222 COVID-19 vaccine. Points from the study as a whole: Just six or seven AZD1222 recipients tested seropositive at baseline.

Repertoires were generated with immunoSEQ multiplex PCR, while TCRdb's copy carries only in-frame clones and drops some. Here the sample spans around 150,000 clones, 90% being singletons. The V end lost 6 bases, the J end lost 5 bases, and 7 bases lay between the germline ends. CDR1 is LGHDT and CDR2 is YNNKEL in the germline V gene (reference sequence). The CDR3 covers 11 residues. The clonotype comes from an adult who received the AZD1222 COVID-19 vaccine. The rearrangement uses TRBV3-1 (or the pseudogene TRBV3-2) and TRBJ1-1; the D is unclear. This sample comprised peripheral blood, obtained 28 days after the second AZD1222 dose. DNA of the CDR3: TGTGCCAGCAGTAGGAAGACTGAAGCTTTCTTT. This sequence encodes CASSRKTEAFF.